The 19 T cell receptor beta chains below were found in one sample sequenced in a study of human T cells and chemical hapten exposure. Each CDR3 protein gets one entry after TCRdb re-called the RACE reads with MiXCR. The profile shows some 80,000 distinct CDR3 sequences, approximately 10% of them singletons. Time point: patch test 2, 6 weeks after DPC sensitization. Regarding treatment: therapeutic diphenylcyclopropenone sensitization with weekly scalp DPC. The sequencing used whole blood, collected in connection with sensitization to the hapten diphenylcyclopropenone (DPC). All receptors come from a man between 18 and 29 years old with alopecia areata. Some clones in this sample may be carry-over from other donors' samples.

This clonotype turned up a few times. The chain uses TRBV20-1 and TRBJ2-3; 10 bases match TRBD2. Per germline, CDR1 DFQATT and CDR2 SNEGSKA (reference sequence). This CDR3 is 16 amino acids long. V gave up 0 bases and J gave up 4 bases; unmatched junction bases: 7. The CDR3 bases are TGCAGTGCTAGAGATGAAGCGGGGGGGCATTCAGATACGCAGTATTTT. Amino acid sequence: CSARDEAGGHSDTQYF.

This clonotype was counted ten times or more. The genes are TRBV6-5 and TRBJ2-2; D assignment may be TRBD1 or TRBD2 (6 bases each). The CDR3 extends over 14 amino acids. Germline assignment: CDR1 MNHEY and CDR2 SVGAGI. Trimming took 9 bases from V and 4 from J, leaving 15 bases between them. In nucleotides, the CDR3 is TGTGCCAGTCGGAACGGGGGCACCACCGGGGAGCTGTTTTTT. This translates into CASRNGGTTGELFF.

The rearrangement joins TRBV5-1 to TRBJ2-5; TRBD2 agrees at 13 bases. The CDR3 runs 16 residues. V lost 3 bases, J lost 1 base, and 3 bases stayed unmatched. Looked up from germline, CDR1 is SGHRS and CDR2 is YFSETQ. CDR3 coding DNA: TGCGCCAGCAGCTGGACTAGCGGGGGAGTCCAAGAGACCCAGTACTTC. Protein sequence: CASSWTSGGVQETQYF.

The CDR3 sequence is CASSSRYIVETQYF. Here the CDR3 DNA reads TGTGCCAGCAGCTCAAGATATATCGTAGAGACCCAGTACTTC. The chain employs TRBV7-2 and TRBJ2-5, with D uncertain. Per the germline V gene, CDR1 is SGHTA and CDR2 is FQGNSA. The CDR3 is 14 residues long. Trimming stripped 4 bases from V and 4 bases from J, with 13 bases between.

This clonotype was recorded many times. One end of the junction varies from germline; a read error may be responsible. The CDR3 region is CASSLTPDEQFF. The CDR3 nucleotides read TGTGCCAGCAGCCTAACACCTGATGAGCAGTTCTTC. The chain couples TRBV7-3 to TRBJ2-1; D unclear. CDR3 length: 12 amino acids. Germline-derived CDR1 and CDR2 are SGHTA and FQGTGA.

Ten or more counts support this clonotype. The V call is TRBV20-1, the J call TRBJ1-2; 9 bases line up with TRBD1. The germline gives CDR1 DFQATT, CDR2 SNEGSKA (reference sequence). The trim removed 3 bases at V and 6 bases at J, leaving 5 bases unmatched. This CDR3 is 13 amino acids long. CDR3 sequence reads: CSARRTGDDGYTF. The DNA for the CDR3 is TGCAGTGCTAGGAGGACAGGGGACGATGGCTACACCTTC.

In its sample, this clonotype was seen many times. The chain employs TRBV7-2 and TRBJ2-1, with 10 nucleotides matching TRBD2. J was trimmed by 1 base and V by 2 bases; bases with no gene match: 5. Germline-derived CDR1 and CDR2 are SGHTA and FQGNSA. The CDR3 contains 17 residues. CDR3 region: CASSLSRLAGSYNEQFF. Written as DNA, the CDR3 is TGTGCCAGCAGCTTATCTCGACTAGCGGGTTCCTACAATGAGCAGTTCTTC.

V gene TRBV7-3 combines with J gene TRBJ2-5, with D perhaps assigned TRBD1 or TRBD2 (5 bases each). The CDR3 sequence is 15 residues long. From germline, CDR1 is SGHTA and CDR2 FQGTGA. V was trimmed by 4 bases and J by 4 bases, leaving 16 bases between them. CDR3 loop: CASSSSSQGPETQYF. As DNA, the CDR3 is TGTGCCAGCAGCTCCTCGTCGCAGGGACCAGAGACCCAGTACTTC. Full variable domain (rest looked up from reference TRBV7-3 and TRBJ2-5): GAGVSQTPSNKVTEKGKYVELRCDPISGHTALYWYRQSLGQGPEFLIYFQGTGAADDSGLPNDRFFAVRPEGSVSTLKIQRTERGDSAVYLCASSSSSQGPETQYFGPGTRLLVL.

This clonotype has only a few counts. This rearrangement joins TRBV20-1 to TRBJ2-7, with 7 bases that match TRBD1. The CDR3 contains 14 residues. The germline CDR1 and CDR2 sequences are DFQATT and SNEGSKA (reference sequence). V gave up 5 bases and J gave up 3 bases; unmatched junction bases: 10. CDR3 sequence: CSAAPGTDYYEQYF. In DNA, the CDR3 is TGCAGTGCTGCCCCCGGGACAGATTACTACGAGCAGTACTTC.

This clonotype has at least ten counts. This rearrangement joins TRBV7-2 to TRBJ2-7; D uncertain. The germline V and J ends were trimmed by 0 bases and 6 bases, with 12 bases remaining between them. The CDR3 totals 14 residues. From germline, CDR1 is SGHTA and CDR2 FQGNSA. The CDR3 here is CASSLASSLGEQYF. The CDR3 DNA follows: TGTGCCAGCAGCTTAGCATCTTCCCTCGGCGAGCAGTACTTC.

This chain joins TRBV7-9 and TRBJ2-7, with a weak D call TRBD1 (6 bases). Germline V CDR1 and CDR2: SEHNR, FQNEAQ (reference sequence). The CDR3 covers 13 residues. The V end was cut by 3 bases, the J end by 2 bases, with 8 bases between. This chain's CDR3 is CASSLDSTYEQYV. Here the CDR3 DNA reads TGTGCCAGCAGCTTGGACAGCACCTACGAGCAGTACGTC.

This clonotype was seen at least ten times. This chain joins TRBV7-3 and TRBJ1-1; perhaps TRBD1 as D (5 bases). Germline V gene sequence: CDR1 SGHTA, CDR2 FQGTGA. Trimming shortened V by 5 bases and J by 3 bases, and 16 bases separated the two germline ends. The length of the CDR3 is 15 residues. CDR3 loop: CASSAGTYVDTEAFF. CDR3 bases: TGTGCCAGCAGCGCCGGGACCTATGTGGACACTGAAGCTTTCTTT.

This clonotype was picked up many times. The chain recombines TRBV7-3 with TRBJ1-6; D might be TRBD1 (5 bases). CDR1 and CDR2 from the germline V gene are SGHTA and FQGTGA. The CDR3 is 19 residues long. V lost 4 bases and J lost 2, with 21 bases in between. CDR3 nucleotides: TGTGCCAGCAGCTCTAGGGTTGACGGGGGAATCACCTATAATTCACCCCTCCACTTT. As protein: CASSSRVDGGITYNSPLHF. Filled out from reference TRBV7-3 and TRBJ1-6, the complete variable domain reads GAGVSQTPSNKVTEKGKYVELRCDPISGHTALYWYRQSLGQGPEFLIYFQGTGAADDSGLPNDRFFAVRPEGSVSTLKIQRTERGDSAVYLCASSSRVDGGITYNSPLHFGNGTRLTVT.

For the CDR3, the DNA is TGTGCCAGCAGCCCTGCAGGGGGCAGTAACAATCAGCCCCAGCATTTT. Amino acids: CASSPAGGSNNQPQHF. The chain uses TRBV3-1 and TRBJ1-5; TRBD1 agrees at 8 bases. Looked up from germline, CDR1 is LGHDT and CDR2 is YNNKEL (reference sequence). The CDR3 is made up of 16 amino acids. With 4 bases clipped from V and 3 bases from J, the junction kept 8 bases outside the gene matches.

This clonotype was seen a few times. V gene TRBV5-1 combines with J gene TRBJ2-2; D is uncertain. V was pared by 4 bases and J by 5 bases, with 12 bases between. Germline V CDR1 and CDR2: SGHRS, YFSETQ. CDR3 size: 14 residues. CDR3 coding DNA: TGCGCCAGCAGCACATCGGACGGGACCGGGGAGCTGTTTTTT. Its protein product is CASSTSDGTGELFF. Complete variable domain (other parts from reference TRBV5-1 and TRBJ2-2): KAGVTQTPRYLIKTRGQQVTLSCSPISGHRSVSWYQQTPGQGLQFLFEYFSETQRNKGNFPGRFSGRQFSNSRSEMNVSTLELGDSALYLCASSTSDGTGELFFGEGSRLTVL.

The sample holds a few counts of this clonotype. The chain is built from TRBV7-3 and TRBJ2-3; 14 bases are shared with TRBD2. CDR3 length: 19 residues. Germline assignment: CDR1 SGHTA and CDR2 FQGTGA. V dropped 4 bases and J dropped 3; count of bases not matched to a gene: 12. DNA for the CDR3: TGTGCCAGCAGCTCCTTGACTAGCGGGGGGGCCGAAGGGACAGATACGCAGTATTTT. Its translation is CASSSLTSGGAEGTDTQYF. Variable domain in full (rest from reference TRBV7-3 and TRBJ2-3): GAGVSQTPSNKVTEKGKYVELRCDPISGHTALYWYRQSLGQGPEFLIYFQGTGAADDSGLPNDRFFAVRPEGSVSTLKIQRTERGDSAVYLCASSSLTSGGAEGTDTQYFGPGTRLTVL.

V usage is TRBV20-1 and J usage is TRBJ2-1, with TRBD2 matching 7 bases. The germline V gene has CDR1 DFQATT and CDR2 SNEGSKA (reference sequence). V was clipped by 3 bases and J by 2 bases; unmatched bases: 10. The CDR3 is 16 residues long. The CDR3 spells CSASGVPGGPYNEQFF. The DNA of the CDR3 is TGCAGTGCTAGCGGTGTGCCGGGGGGTCCCTACAATGAGCAGTTCTTC.

The chain employs TRBV20-1 and TRBJ1-5; 11 positions agree with TRBD1. V was pared by 5 bases and J by 4 bases, with 1 base of the junction left unmatched. Germline CDR1 and CDR2: DFQATT and SNEGSKA (reference sequence). The CDR3 is 13 amino acids. CDR3 amino acids: CSAGTGGNQPQHF. In DNA form, the CDR3 reads TGCAGTGCTGGGACAGGGGGAAATCAGCCCCAGCATTTT.

The chain joins TRBV7-9 to TRBJ2-7; no clear D gene. From germline, CDR1 is SEHNR and CDR2 FQNEAQ (reference sequence). The CDR3 contains 11 residues. V dropped 8 bases and J dropped 6 bases, with 11 bases sitting between them. CDR3 in DNA: TGTGCCAGCGGGGAAGGGCTCGAGCAGTACGTC. This codes for CASGEGLEQYV.